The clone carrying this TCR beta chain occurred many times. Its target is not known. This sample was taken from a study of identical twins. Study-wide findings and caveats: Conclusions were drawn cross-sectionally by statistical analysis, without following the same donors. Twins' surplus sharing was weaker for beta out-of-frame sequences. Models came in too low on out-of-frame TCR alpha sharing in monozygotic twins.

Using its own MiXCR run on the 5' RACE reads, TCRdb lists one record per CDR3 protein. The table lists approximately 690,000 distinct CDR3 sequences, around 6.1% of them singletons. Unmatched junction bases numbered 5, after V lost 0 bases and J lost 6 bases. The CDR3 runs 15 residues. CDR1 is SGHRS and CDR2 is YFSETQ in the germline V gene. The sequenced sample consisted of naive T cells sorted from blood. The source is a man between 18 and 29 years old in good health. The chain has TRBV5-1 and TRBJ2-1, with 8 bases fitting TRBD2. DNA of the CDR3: TGCGCCAGCAGCTTGGCAGCGGGAGTTGGCAATGAGCAGTTCTTC. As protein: CASSLAAGVGNEQFF.